Below, 25 T cell receptor beta chains from the same sample are listed, as sequenced in a study of blood T cell repertoires in COVID-19. Clones were read by immunoSEQ multiplex PCR, and TCRdb kept only the in-frame ones, dropping some. The sample holds fewer than 350,000 clones; approximately 89% are singletons and the top ten take approximately 9.8%. The sequencing sample was made of PBMCs or T cells enriched from blood (not recorded which). These receptors were collected from a woman aged 40 to 50 who had recovered from COVID-19.

J is TRBJ1-1 and V is TRBV29-1, with 7 bases fitting TRBD1. With 6 bases clipped from V and 2 bases from J, the junction kept 6 bases outside the gene matches. Germline-derived CDR1 and CDR2 are SQVTM and ANQGSEA. CDR3 length: 13 residues. CDR3 in amino acids: CSVNRGTNTEAFF. Here the CDR3 DNA reads TGCAGCGTAAACAGGGGAACAAACACTGAAGCTTTCTTT.

The chain employs TRBV5-6 and TRBJ1-2; D is uncertain. The germline V and J ends were trimmed by 2 bases and 7 bases, with 15 bases remaining between them. CDR3 size: 14 residues. The germline CDR1 and CDR2 sequences are SGHDT and YYEEEE. The CDR3 nucleotides are TGTGCCAGCAGCTTCGGCTGGGGAGATTTTGGCTACACCTTC. It translates to CASSFGWGDFGYTF.

V and J are TRBV5-1 and TRBJ1-6; TRBD1 might be the D (5 bases). Germline V CDR1 and CDR2: SGHRS, YFSETQ. The CDR3 covers 15 residues. Trimming pared 5 bases from V and 7 bases from J, leaving 16 bases between. CDR3 sequence reads: CASRRLGTGNSPLHF. The CDR3 region has the DNA TGCGCCAGCAGGCGTCTAGGGACTGGAAATTCACCCCTCCACTTT.

The V and J genes are TRBV7-2 and TRBJ2-5; 8 bases agree with TRBD2. The CDR3 covers 15 residues. The germline CDR1 and CDR2 sequences are SGHTA and FQGNSA. Trimming removed 1 base from V and 5 bases from J; junction bases left unmatched: 6. DNA of the CDR3: TGTGCCAGCAGCTTAGGAGCGGGAGTCGGGGAGACCCAGTACTTC. It specifies CASSLGAGVGETQYF.

This rearrangement joins TRBV27 to TRBJ1-6; 8 bases agree with TRBD1. Per germline, CDR1 MNHEY and CDR2 SMNVEV (reference sequence). The CDR3 covers 16 residues. The V and J ends lost 4 bases and 7 bases, in that order; junction bases with no gene match: 9. As DNA, the CDR3 is TGTGCCAGCAGTTATAGGACAGGGAATTTGAATTCACCCCTCCACTTT. Its translation: CASSYRTGNLNSPLHF.

This rearrangement joins TRBV6-1 to TRBJ2-1; 11 nucleotides align to TRBD2. The germline V gene encodes CDR1 MNHNS and CDR2 SASEGT. Germline trimming cut 3 bases from V and 12 bases from J; bases unmatched to any gene: 10. The CDR3 is made up of 15 amino acids. The DNA for the CDR3 is TGTGCCAGCAGTGATCGGGTAGCGGGAGGGGCCTCGCAGTTCTTC. This translates into CASSDRVAGGASQFF.

The chain recombines TRBV7-2 with TRBJ1-5; no firm D call. Between the trimmed V and J ends, which lost 4 bases and 11 bases, there was a span of 15 bases. The CDR3 is made up of 13 amino acids. The germline V gene has CDR1 SGHTA and CDR2 FQGNSA. CDR3 protein: CASSSLPSTAQHF. In nucleotides, the CDR3 is TGTGCCAGCAGCTCCCTTCCCTCCACAGCCCAGCATTTT.

This chain uses TRBV19 with TRBJ1-5; D call uncertain. CDR1 and CDR2 from the germline V gene are LNHDA and SQIVND (reference sequence). CDR3 length: 13 residues. The germline V and J ends were trimmed by 4 bases and 7 bases, with 11 bases remaining between them. The CDR3 loop reads CASSTVTRQPQHF. In nucleotides, the CDR3 is TGTGCCAGTAGTACCGTTACCAGGCAGCCCCAGCATTTT.

This chain connects TRBV11-3 to TRBJ2-5; 11 nucleotides align to TRBD1. CDR1 is SGHNT, CDR2 YENEEA, per germline. The CDR3 has 16 amino acids. V gave up 3 bases and J gave up 3 bases; unmatched junction bases: 6. The CDR3 region is CASSFGPGQGEETQYF. The CDR3, as DNA: TGTGCCAGCAGCTTCGGACCGGGACAGGGGGAAGAGACCCAGTACTTC.

This sequence joins TRBV5-1 and TRBJ1-3, with 9 bases fitting TRBD1. The CDR3 runs 17 residues. V lost 1 base, J lost 0 bases, and 5 bases stayed unmatched. Germline CDR1 reads SGHRS; CDR2 reads YFSETQ. CDR3 residues: CASSLTGGFVSGNTIYF. The CDR3 DNA follows: TGCGCCAGCAGCTTGACAGGGGGCTTCGTCTCTGGAAACACCATATATTTT.

The genes are TRBV6-1 and TRBJ2-4; 8 nucleotides agree with TRBD1. This CDR3 is 16 amino acids long. Germline V lookup: CDR1 MNHNS, CDR2 SASEGT. The trim removed 2 bases at V and 0 bases at J, leaving 3 bases unmatched. The CDR3 is CASSERQGIAKNIQYF. CDR3 DNA: TGTGCCAGCAGTGAAAGACAGGGGATAGCCAAAAACATTCAGTACTTC.

J is TRBJ1-2 and V is TRBV7-8, with a weak D call TRBD1 (5 bases). V lost 3 bases and J lost 4, with 9 bases in between. Germline CDR1 reads SGHVS; CDR2 reads FQNEAQ. The CDR3 is made up of 13 amino acids. Here the CDR3 reads CASSFWGGYGYTF. CDR3 bases: TGTGCCAGCAGCTTCTGGGGGGGCTATGGCTACACCTTC.

This clone was picked up one time. V gene TRBV7-2 combines with J gene TRBJ2-1; 8 positions agree with TRBD2. With 2 bases clipped from V and 8 bases from J, the junction kept 5 bases outside the gene matches. The CDR3 loop spans 14 amino acids. Germline V gene sequence: CDR1 SGHTA, CDR2 FQGNSA. DNA for the CDR3: TGTGCCAGCAGCTTACAGCGGGAGTATTATGAGCAGTTCTTC. Its translation is CASSLQREYYEQFF.

This chain joins TRBV9 and TRBJ2-1; 10 bases are a match to TRBD2. The V and J ends lost 4 bases and 7 bases, in that order; junction bases with no gene match: 8. Germline CDR1 is SGDLS and CDR2 is YYNGEE. CDR3 size: 15 residues. CDR3: CASSSPAGGPNEQFF. CDR3 sequence (DNA): TGTGCCAGCAGCTCACCAGCGGGGGGGCCAAATGAGCAGTTCTTC.

Written as DNA, the CDR3 is TGTGCCACCAGTGGCAGGTCGCCCGGGGAGCTGTTTTTT. Protein product: CATSGRSPGELFF. The chain joins TRBV24-1 to TRBJ2-2; no definite D call. The CDR3 totals 13 residues. V lost 5 bases to trimming and J lost 6 bases, with 9 bases between them. CDR1 and CDR2 from the germline V gene are KGHDR and SFDVKD.

This rearrangement joins TRBV15 to TRBJ1-2; D unresolved. The CDR3 totals 12 residues. Between the trimmed V and J ends, which lost 8 bases and 3 bases, there was a span of 10 bases. From germline, CDR1 is LNHNV and CDR2 YYDKDF (reference sequence). CDR3 DNA sequence: TGTGCCACCGGGAGGGTCGACTATGGCTACACCTTC. Encoded protein: CATGRVDYGYTF.

This chain joins TRBV7-5 and TRBJ2-2; the DNA was not compared with TRBD1, the D call given in the table. TRBV7-5 is a known pseudogene. The CDR3 totals 15 residues. Here the CDR3 reads CARSFFTPNTGELFF. The CDR3 bases are TGTGCCAGAAGCTTCTTTACACCGAACACCGGGGAGCTGTTTTTT.

This clone has only a few counts. V gene TRBV15 combines with J gene TRBJ2-5, with 10 nucleotides matching TRBD1. Looked up from germline, CDR1 is LNHNV and CDR2 is YYDKDF (reference sequence). The CDR3 runs 17 residues. The V gene end was trimmed by 5 bases and the J gene end by 3 bases; junction bases not matched to a gene: 12. CDR3 sequence: CATSVGQGKGQKETQYF. The CDR3 DNA sequence: TGTGCCACCAGCGTGGGACAGGGGAAAGGGCAAAAAGAGACCCAGTACTTC.

The rearrangement uses TRBV28 and TRBJ1-4; no reliable D call. V was shortened by 4 bases and J by 7 bases, with 22 bases between the two germline ends. The CDR3 consists of 17 residues. Germline-derived CDR1 and CDR2 are MDHEN and SYDVKM. CDR3 bases: TGTGCCAGCAGTTCCCAAGGACTATCGGTGGGAGCTGAAAAACTGTTTTTT. Its protein product is CASSSQGLSVGAEKLFF.

Comments on this clone: Given a much more abundant clone one base away, this may be a read error. The V gene is TRBV11-1, the J gene TRBJ2-2, with 12 bases identical to TRBD2. Germline V lookup: CDR1 SGHAT, CDR2 FQDESV (reference sequence). The CDR3 covers 15 residues. V lost 1 base, J lost 6 bases, and 0 bases stayed unmatched. The DNA of the CDR3 is TGTGCCAGCAGCTTAGGACTAGCGGGAGCCGGGGAGCTGTTTTTT. This codes for CASSLGLAGAGELFF.

The chain couples TRBV7-2 to TRBJ2-3, with 13 bases lining up with TRBD2. CDR1 and CDR2 from the germline V gene are SGHTA and FQGNSA. This CDR3 is built from 16 residues. V gave up 5 bases and J gave up 7 bases; unmatched junction bases: 9. CDR3 coding DNA: TGTGCCAGCAGCCCAAGACCGGGACTAGCGGGGAATACGCAGTATTTT. Its protein product is CASSPRPGLAGNTQYF. Full variable domain (rest looked up from reference TRBV7-2 and TRBJ2-3): GAGVSQSPSNKVTEKGKDVELRCDPISGHTALYWYRQSLGQGLEFLIYFQGNSAPDKSGLPSDRFSAERTGGSVSTLTIQRTQQEDSAVYLCASSPRPGLAGNTQYFGPGTRLTVL.

The V gene is TRBV9, the J gene TRBJ2-5, with TRBD1 identical over 8 bases. CDR1 SGDLS and CDR2 YYNGEE come from the germline V gene. V dropped 0 bases and J dropped 3; count of bases not matched to a gene: 1. CDR3 length: 14 residues. CDR3 amino acids: CASSVAQGEETQYF. The CDR3 DNA is TGTGCCAGCAGCGTAGCACAGGGGGAAGAGACCCAGTACTTC.

The V gene is TRBV19, the J gene TRBJ1-5; 8 nucleotides align to TRBD1. The V gene's germline CDR1 is LNHDA and CDR2 SQIVND (reference sequence). The CDR3 length is 14 residues. V was clipped by 4 bases and J by 7 bases; unmatched bases: 6. CDR3 coding DNA: TGTGCCAGTAGTACCGACAGGGGTGAGCAGCCCCAGCATTTT. It codes for CASSTDRGEQPQHF.

This sequence joins TRBV5-1 and TRBJ2-3, with TRBD2 matching 8 bases. The germline CDR1 and CDR2 sequences are SGHRS and YFSETQ. The ends lost 4 bases at V and 5 bases at J; junction bases unmatched: 6. The CDR3 consists of 14 residues. The CDR3 DNA is TGCGCCAGCAGCGCTACTAGCGGCGGAGATACGCAGTATTTT. Amino acid sequence: CASSATSGGDTQYF.

The gene calls are TRBV28 and TRBJ2-7; 9 bases fit TRBD1. V trimming: 4 bases; J trimming: 8 bases; junction bases outside the gene matches: 15. The CDR3 runs to 16 residues. The V gene's germline CDR1 is MDHEN and CDR2 SYDVKM. CDR3 DNA sequence: TGTGCCAGCAGTTATTCCGTGGGGACAGGGTCTAGTAAGCAGTACTTC. Translating gives CASSYSVGTGSSKQYF.